The 15 T cell receptor beta chains reported below all come from one sample, sequenced in a study of cytomegalovirus exposure and HLA in healthy donors. The PCR used 60 Vbeta and 13 Jbeta primers. Data came from immunoSEQ multiplex PCR; TCRdb stores just in-frame clones and leaves some out. There are 150,000 to 200,000 clones in the sample; approximately 11% occur only once, and about 7.8% lies in the top ten. Sequencing used PBMCs. The receptors come from a man over 45 in good health and CMV-seropositive.

This clone was observed a handful of times. The rearrangement uses TRBV5-1 and TRBJ1-1; D uncertain. The germline V and J ends were trimmed by 4 bases and 6 bases, with 13 bases remaining between them. Per germline, CDR1 SGHRS and CDR2 YFSETQ. The CDR3 extends over 13 amino acids. CDR3 nucleotides: TGCGCCAGCAGCGTCGGTGGAGCGGCTGAAGCTTTCTTT. Translation: CASSVGGAAEAFF.

This clone was found a few times. The chain employs TRBV30 and TRBJ1-4; 7 nucleotides agree with TRBD1. The trim removed 7 bases at V and 4 bases at J, leaving 6 bases unmatched. The CDR3 loop spans 13 amino acids. Per germline, CDR1 GTSNPN and CDR2 SVGIG (reference sequence). The CDR3 protein is CAFPGTDNEKLFF. The CDR3 DNA reads as TGTGCCTTCCCCGGGACAGATAATGAAAAACTGTTTTTT.

The chain uses TRBV19 and TRBJ1-2, with TRBD1 identical over 9 bases. The length of the CDR3 is 13 residues. Germline assignment: CDR1 LNHDA and CDR2 SQIVND (reference sequence). V shed 7 bases, J shed 7 bases, and the junction held 7 bases outside the gene matches. CDR3 protein: CASTLDRGGGYTF. The DNA for the CDR3 is TGTGCCAGTACCTTGGACAGGGGAGGTGGCTACACCTTC.

This clone has more than one count but fewer than ten. The genes are TRBV5-1 and TRBJ1-2; the D gene is possibly TRBD1 (6 bases). The germline gives CDR1 SGHRS, CDR2 YFSETQ. The V end lost 3 bases, the J end lost 3 bases, and 21 bases lay between the germline ends. This CDR3 is 17 amino acids long. CDR3 amino acids: CASSWRTGTKTYYGYTF. In DNA form, the CDR3 reads TGCGCCAGCAGCTGGAGAACCGGGACAAAAACTTACTATGGCTACACCTTC.

This clone showed up just a few times. The chain recombines TRBV28 with TRBJ2-1; tentative D call: TRBD2 (6 bases). The CDR3 totals 13 residues. The V end lost 4 bases, the J end lost 5 bases, and 9 bases lay between the germline ends. CDR1 is MDHEN, CDR2 SYDVKM, per germline. The CDR3 nucleotides read TGTGCCAGCAGTTGGGGCGGGGACAATGAGCAGTTCTTC. It translates to CASSWGGDNEQFF. Variable domain in full (rest from reference TRBV28 and TRBJ2-1): DVKVTQSSRYLVKRTGEKVFLECVQDMDHENMFWYRQDPGLGLRLIYFSYDVKMKEKGDIPEGYSVSREKKERFSLILESASTNQTSMYLCASSWGGDNEQFFGPGTRLTVL.

V gene TRBV7-2 combines with J gene TRBJ1-5; 9 nucleotides align to TRBD1. The ends lost 4 bases at V and 5 bases at J; junction bases unmatched: 0. The CDR3 runs 13 residues. Germline V gene lookup returns CDR1 SGHTA and CDR2 FQGNSA. The CDR3 region has the DNA TGTGCCAGCAGCTACAGGGGGCATCAGCCCCAGCATTTT. Its translation: CASSYRGHQPQHF.

This chain connects TRBV11-3 to TRBJ2-5, with 7 positions matching TRBD1. Germline lookup yields CDR1 SGHNT and CDR2 YENEEA. This CDR3 contains 14 residues. V lost 3 bases to trimming and J lost 5 bases; unmatched junction nucleotides: 6. The CDR3 protein is CASSFYRDSETQYF. CDR3 sequence (DNA): TGTGCCAGCAGCTTTTACCGGGACAGCGAGACCCAGTACTTC.

V is TRBV7-8 and J is TRBJ1-2; TRBD1 matches 9 bases. The CDR3 covers 13 residues. Germline assignment: CDR1 SGHVS and CDR2 FQNEAQ. J lost 6 bases, V lost 5 bases, and 4 bases had no gene match. CDR3 nucleotides: TGTGCCAGCAGCCCGGGACAGGGTAATGGCTACACCTTC. It codes for CASSPGQGNGYTF.

The rearrangement joins TRBV9 to TRBJ2-2; 8 positions agree with TRBD1. With 4 bases clipped from V and 0 bases from J, the junction kept 8 bases outside the gene matches. Looked up from germline, CDR1 is SGDLS and CDR2 is YYNGEE. The CDR3 runs 17 residues. The CDR3 sequence: CASSPIRTGSNTGELFF. For the CDR3, the DNA is TGTGCCAGCAGCCCAATTAGGACAGGGTCGAACACCGGGGAGCTGTTTTTT.

Here the CDR3 reads CASSFLLAGSKYF. The CDR3 DNA follows: TGTGCCAGCAGCTTCTTACTAGCGGGGTCTAAGTATTTT. This sequence joins TRBV7-2 and TRBJ2-3; 10 bases align to TRBD2. The CDR3 sequence is 13 residues long. J lost 13 bases, V lost 3 bases, and 7 bases had no gene match. From germline, CDR1 is SGHTA and CDR2 FQGNSA.

This clone was recorded a few times. This chain links TRBV7-2 with TRBJ2-1, with 7 bases matching TRBD2. Unmatched junction bases numbered 6, after V lost 4 bases and J lost 9 bases. The CDR3 sequence is 13 residues long. Germline V gene lookup returns CDR1 SGHTA and CDR2 FQGNSA. The CDR3 spells CASSSERGAEQFF. DNA of the CDR3: TGTGCCAGCAGCTCAGAGCGGGGTGCTGAGCAGTTCTTC.

V gene TRBV28 combines with J gene TRBJ1-5, with 8 bases that match TRBD1. This CDR3 is 15 amino acids long. CDR1 is MDHEN and CDR2 is SYDVKM in the germline V gene. With 5 bases clipped from V and 4 bases from J, the junction kept 7 bases outside the gene matches. The CDR3: CASSLRGLGNQPQHF. The CDR3 region has the DNA TGTGCCAGCAGTCTCAGGGGGCTCGGGAATCAGCCCCAGCATTTT.

The rearrangement uses TRBV5-4 and TRBJ1-1; D gene uncertain. V was shortened by 7 bases and J by 2 bases, with 12 bases between the two germline ends. The CDR3 is 13 amino acids. Germline V gene data show CDR1 as SGHNT and CDR2 as YYREEE (reference sequence). The CDR3 protein is CASPGGRNTEAFF. The DNA for the CDR3 is TGTGCCAGCCCTGGAGGGCGTAACACTGAAGCTTTCTTT.

This chain connects TRBV30 to TRBJ1-1, with D unclear. V was cut by 1 base and J by 1 base, with 7 bases left in between. The length of the CDR3 is 13 residues. Germline CDR1 reads GTSNPN; CDR2 reads SVGIG (reference sequence). The CDR3, as DNA: TGTGCCTGGAGTGAAGCAAAGAACACTGAAGCTTTCTTT. It translates to CAWSEAKNTEAFF.

CDR3 DNA: TGTGCCAGCAGTCTCCCGGACAGAAACTATGGCTACACCTTC. Translated, it gives CASSLPDRNYGYTF. The chain employs TRBV6-1 and TRBJ1-2; possible D gene TRBD1, 6 bases. Germline loops: CDR1 MNHNS, CDR2 SASEGT. This CDR3 has 14 residues. Trimming cost V 5 bases and J 2 bases, with 12 bases left between them.